This record covers a single T cell receptor (beta chain). This entry belongs to a study of blood T cell repertoires in COVID-19. The CDR3 consists of 15 residues. V gave up 0 bases and J gave up 6 bases, with 13 bases separating them. CDR1 is SGDLS, CDR2 YYNGEE, per germline. Only in-frame clones appear in the TCRdb table, and some are missing; sequencing was by immunoSEQ multiplex PCR. The data hold around 160,000 clones, with more than 80% observed a single time. The chain carries TRBV9 and TRBJ2-1; D not resolved. This sequence was found in a human donor in a cohort sampled during active COVID-19. Sequencing was done on a sample of peripheral blood. This CDR3 is CASSVASTRINEQFF. CDR3 DNA: TGTGCCAGCAGCGTAGCTAGTACCCGAATCAATGAGCAGTTCTTC.